The T cell receptor (beta chain) under discussion was sequenced for a study of T-cell memory formation after mild COVID-19. Whole-study context: Clustering of TCRs was largely donor specific. Study results and limitations: Researchers could not confirm that second-wave clones peaking on day 37 targeted SARS-CoV-2.

Germline CDR1 reads SGHNT; CDR2 reads YYREEE (reference sequence). Trimming shortened V by 10 bases and J by 1 base, and 14 bases separated the two germline ends. The CDR3 consists of 13 residues. cDNA libraries for TCR alpha and TCR beta, carrying sample barcodes and UMIs, came from 5'RACE with constant-segment primers. TCRdb reanalysed the 5' RACE reads using MiXCR and keeps one entry per CDR3 protein. Of approximately 210,000 distinct CDR3 sequences in the sample, around 19% were seen once. As to this clonotype: Its antigen is still unknown.

The sample comprised PBMCs or a T cell subset sorted from them (not recorded which). The TCR comes from an adult woman who had mild COVID-19 (a few samples of this study predate the infection). Cell type and time point are not known. The chain links TRBV5-4 to TRBJ1-1; possible D gene TRBD1, 5 bases. The CDR3 is CAVSAQGNTEAFF. CDR3 nucleotides: TGTGCCGTCAGTGCCCAGGGGAACACTGAAGCTTTCTTT.